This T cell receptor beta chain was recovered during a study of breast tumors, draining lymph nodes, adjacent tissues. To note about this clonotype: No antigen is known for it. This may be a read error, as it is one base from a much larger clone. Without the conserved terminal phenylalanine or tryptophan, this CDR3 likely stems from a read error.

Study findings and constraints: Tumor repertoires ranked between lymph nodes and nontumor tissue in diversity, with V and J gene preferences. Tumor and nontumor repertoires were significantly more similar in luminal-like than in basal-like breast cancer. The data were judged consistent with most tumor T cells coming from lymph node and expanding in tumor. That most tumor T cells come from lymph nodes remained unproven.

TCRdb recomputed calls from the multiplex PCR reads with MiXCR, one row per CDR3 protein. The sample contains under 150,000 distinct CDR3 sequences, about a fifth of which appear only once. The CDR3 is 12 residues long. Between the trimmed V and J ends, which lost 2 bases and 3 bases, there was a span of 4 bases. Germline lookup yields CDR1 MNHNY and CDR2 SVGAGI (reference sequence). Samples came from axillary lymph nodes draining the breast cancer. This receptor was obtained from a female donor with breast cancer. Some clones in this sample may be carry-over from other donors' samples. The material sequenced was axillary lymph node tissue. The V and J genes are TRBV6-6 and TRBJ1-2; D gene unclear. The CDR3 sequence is CASSYGDYGYTL. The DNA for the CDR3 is TGTGCCAGCAGTTACGGGGACTATGGCTACACCCTC.